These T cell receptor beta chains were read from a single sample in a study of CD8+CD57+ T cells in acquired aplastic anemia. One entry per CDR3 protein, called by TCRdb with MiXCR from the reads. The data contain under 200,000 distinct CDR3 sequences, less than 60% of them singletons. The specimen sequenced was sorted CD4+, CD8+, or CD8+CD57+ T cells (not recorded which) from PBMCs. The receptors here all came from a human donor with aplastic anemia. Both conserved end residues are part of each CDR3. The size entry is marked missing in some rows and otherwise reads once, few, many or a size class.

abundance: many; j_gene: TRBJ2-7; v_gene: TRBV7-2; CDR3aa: CASSPLGSREQYF
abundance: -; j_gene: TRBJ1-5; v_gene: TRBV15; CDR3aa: CATSTLIEGGGAHPQHF
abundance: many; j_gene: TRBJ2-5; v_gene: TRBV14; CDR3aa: CASSQGGGGQETQYF
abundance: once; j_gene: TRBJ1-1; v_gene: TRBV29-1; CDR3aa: CSVEGGKRTEAFF
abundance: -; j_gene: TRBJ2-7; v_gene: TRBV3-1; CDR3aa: CASSRGGFYEQYF
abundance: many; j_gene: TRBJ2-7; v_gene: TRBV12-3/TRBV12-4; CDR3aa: CASSMQGPLLSSYEQYF
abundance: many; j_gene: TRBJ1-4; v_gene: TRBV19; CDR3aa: CASSTHRSTNEKLFF
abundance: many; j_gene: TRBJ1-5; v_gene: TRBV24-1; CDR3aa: CATSDLHPDQPQHF
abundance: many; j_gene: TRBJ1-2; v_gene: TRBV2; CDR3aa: CASSEAPELRGYTF
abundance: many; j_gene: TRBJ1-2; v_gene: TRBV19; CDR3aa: CASARQGESYGYTF
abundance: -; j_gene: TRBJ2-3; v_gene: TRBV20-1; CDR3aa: CSASRGAHTDTQYF
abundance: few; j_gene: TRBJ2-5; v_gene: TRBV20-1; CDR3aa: CSANDGRAQETQYF
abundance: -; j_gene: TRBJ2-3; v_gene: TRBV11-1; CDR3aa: CASSLAPGGSTDTQYF
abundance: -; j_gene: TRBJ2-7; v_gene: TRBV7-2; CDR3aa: CASSQDPSQSGQYF
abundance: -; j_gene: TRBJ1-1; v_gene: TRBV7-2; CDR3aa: CASSAIRAFF
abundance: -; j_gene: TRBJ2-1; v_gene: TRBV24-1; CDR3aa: CATSDWTGGNEQFF
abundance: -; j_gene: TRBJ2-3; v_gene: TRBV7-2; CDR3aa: CASSLAYGSDTQYF
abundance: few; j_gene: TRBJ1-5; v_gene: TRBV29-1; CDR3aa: CSVEWSRDQPQHF
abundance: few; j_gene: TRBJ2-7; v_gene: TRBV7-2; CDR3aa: CASSRYRGHRYEQYF
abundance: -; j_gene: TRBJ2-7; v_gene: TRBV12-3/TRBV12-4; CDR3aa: CASSFGGHEQYF
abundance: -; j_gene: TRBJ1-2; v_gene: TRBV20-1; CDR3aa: CSAKTGVNYGYTF
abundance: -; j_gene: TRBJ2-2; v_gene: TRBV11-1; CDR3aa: CASSLRGLAGVNTGELFF
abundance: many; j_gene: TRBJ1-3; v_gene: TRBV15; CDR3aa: CATSSDSGNTIYF
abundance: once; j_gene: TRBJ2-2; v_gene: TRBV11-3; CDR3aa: CASSPARNTGELFF
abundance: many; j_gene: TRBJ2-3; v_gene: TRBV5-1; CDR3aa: CASSLLGGDPDTQYF
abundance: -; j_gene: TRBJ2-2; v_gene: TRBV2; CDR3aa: CASSRTSGDTGELFF
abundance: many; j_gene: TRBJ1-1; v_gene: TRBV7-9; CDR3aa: CASSSSKRNTEAFF
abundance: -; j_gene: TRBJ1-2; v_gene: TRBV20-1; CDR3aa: CSARSTLSKDNGGNTF
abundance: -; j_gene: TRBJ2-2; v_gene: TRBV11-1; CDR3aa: CASTGQGALNTGELFF
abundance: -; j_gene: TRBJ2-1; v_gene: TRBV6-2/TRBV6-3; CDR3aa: CASIPNTARGGEQFF
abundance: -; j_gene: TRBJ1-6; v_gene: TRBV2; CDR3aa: CASSLAVMAPLHF
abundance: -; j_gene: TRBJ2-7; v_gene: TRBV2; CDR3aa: CASSYGREQYF
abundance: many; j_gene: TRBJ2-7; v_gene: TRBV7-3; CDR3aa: CASSKGRPYEQYF
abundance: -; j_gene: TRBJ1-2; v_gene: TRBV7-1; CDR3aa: CASSSNRGEYGYTF
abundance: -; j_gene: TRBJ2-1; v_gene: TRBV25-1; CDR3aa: CASSHGDSRGNEQFF
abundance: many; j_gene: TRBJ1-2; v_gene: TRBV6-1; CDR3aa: CASSEVPGIGYTF
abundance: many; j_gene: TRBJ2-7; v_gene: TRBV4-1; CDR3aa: CASSPRGSGTPGEQYF
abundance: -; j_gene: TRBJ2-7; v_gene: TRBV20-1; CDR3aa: CSARDRPSADEQYF
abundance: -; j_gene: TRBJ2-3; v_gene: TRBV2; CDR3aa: CASSETGSTDTQYF
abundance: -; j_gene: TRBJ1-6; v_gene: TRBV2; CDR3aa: CASSGESVNSPLHF
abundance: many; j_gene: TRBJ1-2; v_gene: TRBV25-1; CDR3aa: CASSDTGNSNYGYTF
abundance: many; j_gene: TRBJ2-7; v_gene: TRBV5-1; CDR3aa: CASSKDSLMNGYEQYF
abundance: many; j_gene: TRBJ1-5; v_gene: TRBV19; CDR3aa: CASTITWGNQPQHF
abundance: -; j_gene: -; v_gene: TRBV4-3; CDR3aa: CASSQEGREETQYF
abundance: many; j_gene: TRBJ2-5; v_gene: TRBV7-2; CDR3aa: CASSFPGRLETQYF
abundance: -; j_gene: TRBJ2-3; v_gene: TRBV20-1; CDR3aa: CSATPTRDLGGDTQYF
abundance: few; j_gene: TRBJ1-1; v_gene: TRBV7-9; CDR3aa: CASSQAGQFTEAFF
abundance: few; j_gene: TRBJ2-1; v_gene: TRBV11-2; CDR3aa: CASSFLGEQFF
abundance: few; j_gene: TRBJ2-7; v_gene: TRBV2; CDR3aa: CASKQFYEQYF
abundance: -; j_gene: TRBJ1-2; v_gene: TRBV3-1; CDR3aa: CASSQGTLGQLVYGYTF
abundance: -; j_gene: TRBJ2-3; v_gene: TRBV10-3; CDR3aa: CAIETGSRGTDTQYF
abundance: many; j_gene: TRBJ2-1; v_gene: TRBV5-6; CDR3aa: CASSLGAGTGNEQFF